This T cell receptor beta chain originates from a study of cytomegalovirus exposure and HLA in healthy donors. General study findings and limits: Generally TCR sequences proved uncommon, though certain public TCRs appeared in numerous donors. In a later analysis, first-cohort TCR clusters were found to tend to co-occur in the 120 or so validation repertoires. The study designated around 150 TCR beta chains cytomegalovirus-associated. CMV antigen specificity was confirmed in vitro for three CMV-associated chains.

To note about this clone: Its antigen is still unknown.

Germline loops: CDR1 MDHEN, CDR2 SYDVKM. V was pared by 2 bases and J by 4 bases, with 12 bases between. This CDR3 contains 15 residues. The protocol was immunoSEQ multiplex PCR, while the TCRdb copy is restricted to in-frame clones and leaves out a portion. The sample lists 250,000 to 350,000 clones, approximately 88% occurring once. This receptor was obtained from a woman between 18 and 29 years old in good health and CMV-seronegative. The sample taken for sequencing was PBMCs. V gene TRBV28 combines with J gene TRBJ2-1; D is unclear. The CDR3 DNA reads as TGTGCCAGCAGTTTAAAGACTCCATTATACAATGAGCAGTTCTTC. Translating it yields CASSLKTPLYNEQFF.